The 24 T cell receptor beta chains presented below share a single source sample, sequenced in a study of shared clonotypes between healthy human individuals. Using immunoSEQ multiplex PCR, the repertoire was profiled, and TCRdb retains in-frame clones only, with some absent. The repertoire includes fewer than 1.8 million clones, approximately 98.5% of them detected once, and over 0.3% sits in the top ten. Sequenced input: naive CD4+ T cells sorted from blood. Specified subset: CD45RA+ positively selected. Receptors originate from a young man in good health.

The gene calls are TRBV5-1 and TRBJ1-2, with D perhaps TRBD1 (6 bases). Trimming took off 4 bases at V and 2 bases at J, with 18 bases between the two ends. This CDR3 is 16 amino acids long. Germline CDR1 reads SGHRS; CDR2 reads YFSETQ. The CDR3 sequence is CASSETRGGPNYGYTF. DNA for the CDR3: TGCGCCAGCAGCGAGACCAGGGGAGGCCCAAACTATGGCTACACCTTC.

The chain combines TRBV5-1 with TRBJ1-4, with D maybe TRBD1 (6 bases). V was cut by 0 bases and J by 6 bases, with 15 bases left in between. Germline V CDR1 and CDR2: SGHRS, YFSETQ. The CDR3 consists of 16 residues. The CDR3 DNA reads as TGCGCCAGCAGCTTGGGTATCAGCCAGGGGTATGAAAAACTGTTTTTT. Protein: CASSLGISQGYEKLFF.

The chain employs TRBV6-6 and TRBJ2-3; unclear D gene. Germline values: CDR1 MNHNY, CDR2 SVGAGI (reference sequence). V lost 7 bases and J lost 4, with 15 bases in between. The CDR3 has 14 amino acids. CDR3 region: CASTERRFADTQYF. The CDR3 DNA sequence: TGTGCCAGCACCGAAAGGCGCTTCGCAGATACGCAGTATTTT.

This chain uses TRBV5-1 with TRBJ2-2, with D possibly being TRBD2 (6 bases). Germline V gene data show CDR1 as SGHRS and CDR2 as YFSETQ. Between the trimmed V and J ends, which lost 1 base and 3 bases, there was a span of 13 bases. The CDR3 has 16 residues. CDR3 protein: CASSLFSGGYTGELFF. The CDR3 coding sequence is TGCGCCAGCAGCTTGTTTAGCGGTGGTTACACCGGGGAGCTGTTTTTT.

The rearrangement joins TRBV18 to TRBJ2-3; D call uncertain. The CDR3 loop spans 14 amino acids. The germline V gene has CDR1 KGHSH and CDR2 LQKENI. Trimming removed 3 bases at V and 1 base at J, with 8 bases between. DNA of the CDR3: TGTGCCAGCTCACCCGAGATCGGCACAGATACGCAGTATTTT. This translates into CASSPEIGTDTQYF.

This chain connects TRBV6-7 to TRBJ2-7, with 11 bases lining up with TRBD1. TRBV6-7 has ORF status, its function being uncertain. Trimming cost V 4 bases and J 5 bases; bases outside gene matches: 7. The CDR3 loop spans 15 amino acids. The CDR3 DNA reads TGTGCCAGCAGTTGGCGGACAGGGGGCGGCCACGAGCAGTACTTC. Amino acids: CASSWRTGGGHEQYF.

The V gene is TRBV12-2, the J gene TRBJ2-3; no check of the table's D call, TRBD1, against the DNA was made. TRBV12-2 is an annotated pseudogene. The CDR3 spans 14 residues. The CDR3 region is CASRSGQAPDTQYF. For the CDR3, the DNA is TGTGCAAGTCGCTCGGGACAGGCCCCAGATACGCAGTATTTT.

The V and J genes are TRBV19 and TRBJ1-5, with D possibly being TRBD1 (6 bases). The CDR3 length is 17 residues. With 4 bases removed from V and 2 bases from J, the gap between germline ends came to 18 bases. Germline V gene sequence: CDR1 LNHDA, CDR2 SQIVND (reference sequence). The CDR3 sequence is CASSRDGPRGGNQPQHF. The DNA for the CDR3 is TGTGCCAGTAGTAGGGACGGCCCAAGGGGGGGCAATCAGCCCCAGCATTTT. Together with reference TRBV19 and TRBJ1-5, the CDR3 gives the full variable domain: DGGITQSPKYLFRKEGQNVTLSCEQNLNHDAMYWYRQDPGQGLRLIYYSQIVNDFQKGDIAEGYSVSREKKESFPLTVTSAQKNPTAFYLCASSRDGPRGGNQPQHFGDGTRLSIL.

The rearrangement uses TRBV7-9 and TRBJ2-5; D is uncertain. The CDR3 consists of 14 residues. Trimming took off 1 base at V and 1 base at J, with 7 bases between the two ends. Germline values: CDR1 SEHNR, CDR2 FQNEAQ (reference sequence). CDR3 loop: CASSLEIGQETQYF. CDR3 nucleotide sequence: TGTGCCAGCAGCTTAGAGATAGGCCAAGAGACCCAGTACTTC. The variable domain in full, with the rest retrieved from reference TRBV7-9 and TRBJ2-5, is DTGVSQNPRHKITKRGQNVTFRCDPISEHNRLYWYRQTLGQGPEFLTYFQNEAQLEKSRLLSDRFSAERPKGSFSTLEIQRTEQGDSAMYLCASSLEIGQETQYFGPGTRLLVL.

The chain joins TRBV7-8 to TRBJ1-1, with 8 bases identical to TRBD1. J lost 3 bases, V lost 0 bases, and 6 bases had no gene match. This CDR3 is built from 16 residues. Per the germline V gene, CDR1 is SGHVS and CDR2 is FQNEAQ. This chain's CDR3 is CASSLAGTGGDTEAFF. The CDR3 DNA reads TGTGCCAGCAGCTTAGCAGGGACAGGTGGGGACACTGAAGCTTTCTTT.

The chain employs TRBV5-1 and TRBJ1-4; the D gene is possibly TRBD1 (5 bases). There are 18 residues in the CDR3. The ends were cut back, 4 bases at V and 4 bases at J, with 23 bases in the middle. CDR1 SGHRS and CDR2 YFSETQ come from the germline V gene. The CDR3 sequence: CASSLNSPTAQGNEKLFF. In DNA, the CDR3 is TGCGCCAGCAGCCTTAACTCCCCGACCGCCCAGGGTAATGAAAAACTGTTTTTT.

V and J are TRBV6-1 and TRBJ2-7; weak D call: TRBD2 (5 bases). Germline values: CDR1 MNHNS, CDR2 SASEGT. Trimming left V 6 bases short and J 7 bases short, with 10 bases between. The CDR3 is 11 residues long. CDR3 loop: CASRLAVEQYF. The CDR3 region has the DNA TGTGCCAGCAGGCTAGCAGTTGAGCAGTACTTC.

V is TRBV29-1 and J is TRBJ2-4; D uncertain. The ends were cut back, 4 bases at V and 9 bases at J, with 19 bases in the middle. The germline CDR1 and CDR2 sequences are SQVTM and ANQGSEA. The CDR3 consists of 14 residues. CDR3 in amino acids: CSVGPTTQGSIQYF. CDR3 nucleotide sequence: TGCAGCGTTGGACCCACCACTCAAGGATCCATTCAGTACTTC.

The genes are TRBV28 and TRBJ2-3, with TRBD2 identical over 8 bases. With V trimmed by 8 bases and J by 8 bases, 12 bases remained unmatched. CDR1 and CDR2 from the germline V gene are MDHEN and SYDVKM. The CDR3 length is 14 residues. CDR3 residues: CASRTSGGGGTQYF. CDR3 DNA: TGTGCCAGCCGAACTAGCGGAGGGGGAGGTACGCAGTATTTT. Using reference TRBV28 and TRBJ2-3 for the parts outside the CDR3, the full variable domain is DVKVTQSSRYLVKRTGEKVFLECVQDMDHENMFWYRQDPGLGLRLIYFSYDVKMKEKGDIPEGYSVSREKKERFSLILESASTNQTSMYLCASRTSGGGGTQYFGPGTRLTVL.

This rearrangement joins TRBV6-1 to TRBJ2-7; D perhaps matches TRBD1 (6 bases). This CDR3 comprises 14 residues. V was shortened by 7 bases and J by 3 bases, with 16 bases between the two germline ends. Germline CDR1 MNHNS, CDR2 SASEGT. CDR3: CASKRTENNYEQYF. The CDR3 DNA reads as TGTGCCAGCAAAAGGACAGAAAACAACTACGAGCAGTACTTC.

The V and J genes are TRBV28 and TRBJ1-2; possible D gene TRBD1, 6 bases. This CDR3 contains 14 residues. Germline values: CDR1 MDHEN, CDR2 SYDVKM. V gave up 6 bases and J gave up 4 bases, with 15 bases separating them. In nucleotides, the CDR3 is TGTGCCAGCAGCCCGGGACACTGGGGCTATGGCTACACCTTC. Protein product: CASSPGHWGYGYTF.

In the case of this clone: The same CDR3 can be traced to other DNA sequences in this sample. This chain uses TRBV18 with TRBJ2-1; weak D call: TRBD2 (6 bases). The length of the CDR3 is 12 residues. Looked up from germline, CDR1 is KGHSH and CDR2 is LQKENI. V was cut by 3 bases and J by 7 bases, with 7 bases left in between. The CDR3 nucleotides are TGTGCCAGCTCACCCAGCGGGAATGAGCAGTTCTTC. It codes for CASSPSGNEQFF.

Notes on this clone: The identical CDR3 is also encoded by other nucleotide sequences in the sample. The chain is built from TRBV28 and TRBJ2-6; weak D call: TRBD1 (5 bases). The CDR3 has 15 residues. Trimming pared 3 bases from V and 2 bases from J, leaving 8 bases between. In germline, CDR1 is MDHEN, CDR2 SYDVKM. Here the CDR3 reads CASSFRVAGANVLTF. CDR3 sequence (DNA): TGTGCCAGCAGTTTCAGGGTAGCTGGGGCCAACGTCCTGACTTTC.

As to this clone: An end of the junction does not agree with germline; a read error may underlie this. The V and J genes are TRBV18 and TRBJ1-5; the match to TRBD1 covers 7 bases. CDR3 size: 14 residues. Germline CDR1 is KGHSH and CDR2 is LQKENI. The CDR3 region is CASSPQGLNQPQHF. The CDR3 nucleotides read TGTGCCAGCTCCCCACAGGGGCTAAATCAGCCCCAGCATTTT.

This chain uses TRBV5-1 with TRBJ2-2; TRBD2 is a possible D gene (6 bases). The germline V gene encodes CDR1 SGHRS and CDR2 YFSETQ. V was clipped by 7 bases and J by 4 bases, with 8 bases between them. The CDR3 is 12 amino acids. CDR3 loop: CASREITGELFF. The CDR3 bases are TGCGCCAGCCGGGAGATCACCGGGGAGCTGTTTTTT. Together with reference TRBV5-1 and TRBJ2-2, the CDR3 gives the full variable domain: KAGVTQTPRYLIKTRGQQVTLSCSPISGHRSVSWYQQTPGQGLQFLFEYFSETQRNKGNFPGRFSGRQFSNSRSEMNVSTLELGDSALYLCASREITGELFFGEGSRLTVL.

This sequence joins TRBV19 and TRBJ2-5; D may be TRBD1 or TRBD2 (5 bases each). Germline V gene sequence: CDR1 LNHDA, CDR2 SQIVND (reference sequence). This CDR3 contains 13 residues. As DNA, the CDR3 is TGTTTGGACGGGGCGGAAAGCCAAGAGACCCAGTACTTC. Residues: CLDGAESQETQYF.

In this sample, this clone turned up once. This chain links TRBV19 with TRBJ2-7, with D uncertain. This CDR3 is built from 14 residues. Trimming cost V 6 bases and J 4 bases, with 16 bases left between them. From germline, CDR1 is LNHDA and CDR2 SQIVND (reference sequence). The CDR3 sequence is CASSPRMGLYEQYF. The CDR3 region has the DNA TGTGCCAGTAGCCCGAGAATGGGGTTATACGAGCAGTACTTC.

V gene TRBV30 combines with J gene TRBJ1-2; D ambiguous. V lost 0 bases, J lost 8 bases, and 10 bases lay in between. Germline assignment: CDR1 GTSNPN and CDR2 SVGIG (reference sequence). This CDR3 contains 12 residues. The CDR3 here is CAWSVGRVGYTF. The CDR3 bases are TGTGCCTGGAGTGTAGGTAGGGTCGGCTACACCTTC.

The gene calls are TRBV28 and TRBJ1-1; D gene unclear. The CDR3 covers 13 residues. V dropped 7 bases and J dropped 1 base, with 10 bases sitting between them. Germline lookup yields CDR1 MDHEN and CDR2 SYDVKM. DNA of the CDR3: TGTGCCAGCAAGAACAACCCGAACACTGAAGCTTTCTTT. Translated: CASKNNPNTEAFF.